These 31 T cell receptor beta chains share one sample of origin, sequenced in a study of blood T cell repertoires in COVID-19. Libraries were prepared by immunoSEQ multiplex PCR; TCRdb keeps only in-frame clonotypes and omits some of them. The repertoire has 120,000 to 150,000 clones, around 85% of them found once; the top ten carry around 3%. The sequencing sample was made of peripheral blood. The origin of the receptors is a man aged 50-59 years with acute or convalescent COVID-19.

This chain connects TRBV3-1 (or the pseudogene TRBV3-2) to TRBJ1-2, with 7 bases that match TRBD1. V lost 4 bases and J lost 8; bases outside the gene matches: 1. Germline CDR1 LGHDT, CDR2 YNNKEL (reference sequence). This CDR3 region has 11 residues. For the CDR3, the DNA is TGTGCCAGCAGCCCCAGGGGGGGCTACACCTTC. As protein: CASSPRGGYTF.

The chain uses TRBV28 and TRBJ1-2; D not resolved. This CDR3 comprises 13 residues. Germline CDR1 and CDR2: MDHEN and SYDVKM. Trimming stripped 5 bases from V and 1 base from J, with 8 bases between. The CDR3 DNA is TGTGCCAGCAGTCCCCCAGATAACTATGGCTACACCTTC. Its protein product is CASSPPDNYGYTF.

The sample holds a few counts of this clone. The V gene is TRBV5-1, the J gene TRBJ2-2; D ambiguous. Germline lookup yields CDR1 SGHRS and CDR2 YFSETQ. The length of the CDR3 is 12 residues. Trimming cost V 0 bases and J 6 bases, with 3 bases left between them. The CDR3 spells CASSLAAGELFF. The CDR3 nucleotides read TGCGCCAGCAGCTTGGCTGCCGGGGAGCTGTTTTTT. Combining the CDR3 with reference TRBV5-1 and TRBJ2-2 gives the whole variable domain KAGVTQTPRYLIKTRGQQVTLSCSPISGHRSVSWYQQTPGQGLQFLFEYFSETQRNKGNFPGRFSGRQFSNSRSEMNVSTLELGDSALYLCASSLAAGELFFGEGSRLTVL.

A few counts support this clone. The junction does not match germline at one end; this may be a read error. The chain employs TRBV19 and TRBJ1-1; TRBD1 is a possible D gene (6 bases). This CDR3 contains 14 residues. Germline V gene lookup returns CDR1 LNHDA and CDR2 SQIVND (reference sequence). The CDR3 coding sequence is TGTGCCAGTACCTTACAGGGTCGGAACCCTGAAGCTTTCTTT. As protein: CASTLQGRNPEAFF.

J is TRBJ2-2 and V is TRBV29-1, with D possibly TRBD1 on 6 matching bases. The CDR3 consists of 14 residues. The germline gives CDR1 SQVTM, CDR2 ANQGSEA. V shed 7 bases and J shed 4 bases, with 16 bases lying between them. The CDR3 coding sequence is TGCAGCGGGTCCTCGGACAGTGGCACCGGGGAGCTGTTTTTT. Translated: CSGSSDSGTGELFF.

The table lists this clone with a few counts. The chain carries TRBV6-5 and TRBJ1-1; perhaps TRBD1 as D (6 bases). Germline CDR1 MNHEY, CDR2 SVGAGI. CDR3 length equals 14 residues. V was trimmed by 7 bases and J by 6 bases, leaving 18 bases between them. The CDR3 nucleotides are TGTGCCAGCAATAACAGGGCCAGGGGTGCTGAAGCTTTCTTT. Protein: CASNNRARGAEAFF.

The V call is TRBV30, the J call TRBJ1-4; 7 nucleotides agree with TRBD1. The CDR3 is 13 residues long. V trimming: 3 bases; J trimming: 4 bases; junction bases outside the gene matches: 2. Per the germline V gene, CDR1 is GTSNPN and CDR2 is SVGIG (reference sequence). The CDR3 protein is CAWSGQDNEKLFF. The CDR3 nucleotides read TGTGCCTGGAGCGGACAGGATAATGAAAAACTGTTTTTT.

This chain joins TRBV4-1 and TRBJ1-1, with 11 bases fitting TRBD1. The CDR3 is 18 amino acids. J was trimmed by 0 bases and V by 1 base; bases with no gene match: 7. Per the germline V gene, CDR1 is MGHRA and CDR2 is YSYEKL. CDR3 in amino acids: CASSQARGTGGMNTEAFF. DNA for the CDR3: TGCGCCAGCAGCCAAGCGCGCGGGACAGGGGGTATGAACACTGAAGCTTTCTTT.

This chain uses TRBV7-2 with TRBJ2-7; 9 bases match TRBD2. The length of the CDR3 is 15 residues. Germline values: CDR1 SGHTA, CDR2 FQGNSA. V gave up 6 bases and J gave up 0 bases; unmatched junction bases: 6. The CDR3 is CASSSRLAVSYEQYF. For the CDR3, the DNA is TGTGCCAGCAGTTCGCGACTAGCGGTCTCCTACGAGCAGTACTTC.

The V call is TRBV7-9, the J call TRBJ2-1; D remains ambiguous. V was cut by 1 base and J by 12 bases, with 10 bases left in between. CDR1 is SEHNR and CDR2 is FQNEAQ in the germline V gene (reference sequence). This CDR3 region has 12 residues. CDR3 nucleotides: TGTGCCAGCAGCTTAGGACATAACGGGCAGTTCTTC. Protein sequence: CASSLGHNGQFF.

The genes are TRBV3-1 (or the pseudogene TRBV3-2) and TRBJ2-1, with 14 bases aligning to TRBD2. Germline V lookup: CDR1 LGHDT, CDR2 YNNKEL (reference sequence). Germline trimming cut 3 bases from V and 3 bases from J; bases unmatched to any gene: 1. This CDR3 region has 16 residues. In DNA form, the CDR3 reads TGTGCCAGCAGCCAGGGACTAGCGGGAGTCTACAATGAGCAGTTCTTC. Protein: CASSQGLAGVYNEQFF.

The chain is built from TRBV6-5 and TRBJ1-6; weak D call: TRBD1 (5 bases). CDR1 and CDR2 from the germline V gene are MNHEY and SVGAGI. The CDR3 has 14 amino acids. Between the trimmed V and J ends, which lost 2 bases and 7 bases, there was a span of 9 bases. CDR3 residues: CASSYGGGNSPLHF. The CDR3 DNA reads as TGTGCCAGCAGTTACGGGGGAGGGAATTCACCCCTCCACTTT.

The chain recombines TRBV29-1 with TRBJ2-5; D is undetermined. Germline values: CDR1 SQVTM, CDR2 ANQGSEA. Deletions cut 4 bases from V and 3 bases from J, with 9 bases between. CDR3 length: 12 amino acids. The CDR3 here is CSVAGGEETQYF. CDR3 DNA: TGCAGCGTTGCCGGCGGAGAAGAGACCCAGTACTTC.

V and J are TRBV5-4 and TRBJ2-3, with D possibly being TRBD2 (5 bases). V was clipped by 0 bases and J by 5 bases, with 10 bases between them. The germline gives CDR1 SGHNT, CDR2 YYREEE (reference sequence). This CDR3 comprises 14 residues. CDR3 residues: CASSLELVRDTQYF. The CDR3 DNA follows: TGTGCCAGCAGCTTGGAACTAGTAAGAGATACGCAGTATTTT.

Here the CDR3 reads CASSQGQDSNQPQHF. CDR3 coding DNA: TGCGCCAGCAGCCAGGGACAGGATAGCAATCAGCCCCAGCATTTT. V usage is TRBV4-1 and J usage is TRBJ1-5; TRBD1 matches 8 bases. Per germline, CDR1 MGHRA and CDR2 YSYEKL. The CDR3 totals 15 residues. V was pared by 3 bases and J by 0 bases, with 1 base of the junction left unmatched.

The J gene is TRBJ2-7, the V gene TRBV12-3 or TRBV12-4; D possibly corresponds to TRBD2 (5 bases). This CDR3 region has 12 residues. Trimming took off 5 bases at V and 6 bases at J, with 11 bases between the two ends. CDR3 sequence reads: CASSAPSFEQYF. The CDR3 DNA reads TGTGCCAGCAGTGCCCCTAGCTTCGAGCAGTACTTC.

This clone has a handful of counts. The V and J genes are TRBV5-4 and TRBJ2-1; 11 bases map to TRBD2. This CDR3 comprises 15 residues. The germline gives CDR1 SGHNT, CDR2 YYREEE (reference sequence). Trimming at V came to 4 bases and at J to 5 bases, leaving 5 bases not matched to a gene. CDR3 region: CASSPRLAGNNEQFF. CDR3 coding DNA: TGTGCCAGCAGCCCCCGACTAGCGGGGAACAATGAGCAGTTCTTC.

This sequence joins TRBV6-5 and TRBJ2-7; D perhaps matches TRBD2 (6 bases). This CDR3 is built from 15 residues. V lost 10 bases and J 1 base, leaving 20 bases between the germline ends. Germline V gene data show CDR1 as MNHEY and CDR2 as SVGAGI. In nucleotides, the CDR3 is TGTGCCACTCCACCCGGCGGGGACTTTTCCTACGAGCAGTACTTC. Translation gives CATPPGGDFSYEQYF.

V is TRBV5-1 and J is TRBJ1-2, with 9 bases identical to TRBD1. CDR1 is SGHRS, CDR2 YFSETQ, per germline. Trimming cost V 1 base and J 2 bases; bases outside gene matches: 9. The CDR3 sequence is 17 residues long. The CDR3 reads CASSLTTPGQGNYGYTF. CDR3 nucleotides: TGCGCCAGCAGCTTGACAACCCCGGGACAGGGAAACTATGGCTACACCTTC.

The chain carries TRBV30 and TRBJ1-1, with TRBD1 matching 8 bases. The CDR3 is 15 amino acids. Germline CDR1 GTSNPN, CDR2 SVGIG (reference sequence). The trim removed 2 bases at V and 5 bases at J, leaving 10 bases unmatched. The DNA for the CDR3 is TGTGCCTGGAGTACGGGACAGGACTACGGGACTGAAGCTTTCTTT. As protein: CAWSTGQDYGTEAFF. The whole variable domain, filled in from reference TRBV30 and TRBJ1-1, reads SQTIHQWPATLVQPVGSPLSLECTVEGTSNPNLYWYRQAAGRGLQLLFYSVGIGQISSEVPQNLSASRPQDRQFILSSKKLLLSDSGFYLCAWSTGQDYGTEAFFGQGTRLTVV.

J is TRBJ2-7 and V is TRBV21-1; the DNA was not compared with TRBD2, the D call given in the table. TRBV21-1 is flagged as a pseudogene. The CDR3 length is 15 residues. The CDR3 sequence: CASSKEPPSSYEQYF. CDR3 DNA: TGTGCCAGCAGCAAAGAGCCCCCCTCCTCCTACGAGCAGTACTTC.

This clone was counted a single time. The sample holds other DNA sequences that translate to the same CDR3. The J gene is TRBJ2-7, the V gene TRBV6-5; weak D call: TRBD1 (5 bases). Trimming took off 2 bases at V and 2 bases at J, with 10 bases between the two ends. This CDR3 comprises 14 residues. The germline V gene has CDR1 MNHEY and CDR2 SVGAGI. CDR3 region: CASSYSQGPYEQYF. CDR3 DNA sequence: TGTGCCAGCAGTTACAGTCAGGGCCCCTACGAGCAGTACTTC.

CDR3 nucleotide sequence: TGTGCCAGCAGCTTAGATTCGGGCGGGAGGGCCGGTGGAGAGACCCAGTACTTC. As protein: CASSLDSGGRAGGETQYF. The rearrangement joins TRBV7-2 to TRBJ2-5; 9 bases fit TRBD2. The germline V gene encodes CDR1 SGHTA and CDR2 FQGNSA. With 1 base clipped from V and 4 bases from J, the junction kept 13 bases outside the gene matches. CDR3 length equals 18 residues.

This clone has more than one count but fewer than ten. The chain is built from TRBV3-1 (or the pseudogene TRBV3-2) and TRBJ1-2; a weak D match, TRBD1 (6 bases). The CDR3 extends over 17 amino acids. Germline V gene lookup returns CDR1 LGHDT and CDR2 YNNKEL (reference sequence). The V and J ends lost 3 bases and 8 bases respectively, with 25 bases between them. The CDR3 loop is CASSQDSGGYRVRGYTF. CDR3 in DNA: TGTGCCAGCAGCCAGGATAGCGGGGGTTACAGGGTACGGGGCTACACCTTC.

CDR3 protein: CASSEPGTGDTEAFF. DNA for the CDR3: TGTGCCAGCAGTGAACCCGGGACAGGGGACACTGAAGCTTTCTTT. The chain is built from TRBV6-1 and TRBJ1-1; TRBD1 matches at 10 bases. The germline gives CDR1 MNHNS, CDR2 SASEGT. V trimming: 2 bases; J trimming: 3 bases; junction bases outside the gene matches: 3. The CDR3 runs 15 residues.

The chain employs TRBV4-1 and TRBJ2-1, with 7 bases fitting TRBD2. Per germline, CDR1 MGHRA and CDR2 YSYEKL. This CDR3 region has 16 residues. The J segment lost 4 bases and the V segment lost 0 bases, leaving 6 bases of the junction unmatched. Here the CDR3 reads CASSQDRTREYNEQFF. For the CDR3, the DNA is TGCGCCAGCAGCCAAGATCGGACTAGGGAATACAATGAGCAGTTCTTC.

This clone appeared once. The chain uses TRBV5-1 and TRBJ2-7; no reliable D call. V shed 5 bases and J shed 1 base, with 10 bases lying between them. This CDR3 spans 13 amino acids. Germline values: CDR1 SGHRS, CDR2 YFSETQ. The CDR3 nucleotides are TGCGCCAGCAGTTCCGGGTTTTCCTACGAGCAGTACTTC. This translates into CASSSGFSYEQYF.

The rearrangement links TRBV29-1 to TRBJ2-3; D might be TRBD2 (6 bases). V was clipped by 4 bases and J by 0 bases, with 11 bases between them. CDR3 length: 14 residues. Germline V gene sequence: CDR1 SQVTM, CDR2 ANQGSEA. The CDR3 region has the DNA TGCAGCGTTGGTACGGGGACTAGCACAGATACGCAGTATTTT. Amino acid sequence: CSVGTGTSTDTQYF.

The V and J genes are TRBV2 and TRBJ2-2, with 7 bases aligning to TRBD1. CDR1 and CDR2 from the germline V gene are SNHLY and FYNNEI. With 6 bases clipped from V and 4 bases from J, the junction kept 2 bases outside the gene matches. CDR3 length: 13 residues. CDR3: CASRRDSTGELFF. The CDR3, as DNA: TGTGCCAGCAGACGGGACAGCACCGGGGAGCTGTTTTTT.

The gene calls are TRBV24-1 and TRBJ1-2; 7 positions agree with TRBD1. The CDR3 has 15 amino acids. The J segment lost 3 bases and the V segment lost 6 bases, leaving 9 bases of the junction unmatched. Germline V gene sequence: CDR1 KGHDR, CDR2 SFDVKD. CDR3 in DNA: TGTGCCACCAGTTCGGCGGGACAGTCCGACTATGGCTACACCTTC. Its translation: CATSSAGQSDYGYTF.

The chain joins TRBV11-3 to TRBJ2-1; D remains unclear. Germline CDR1 is SGHNT and CDR2 is YENEEA. Trimming took 5 bases from V and 4 from J, leaving 9 bases between them. There are 13 residues in the CDR3. CDR3 protein: CASSMEKYNEQFF. DNA for the CDR3: TGTGCCAGCAGCATGGAGAAGTACAATGAGCAGTTCTTC.